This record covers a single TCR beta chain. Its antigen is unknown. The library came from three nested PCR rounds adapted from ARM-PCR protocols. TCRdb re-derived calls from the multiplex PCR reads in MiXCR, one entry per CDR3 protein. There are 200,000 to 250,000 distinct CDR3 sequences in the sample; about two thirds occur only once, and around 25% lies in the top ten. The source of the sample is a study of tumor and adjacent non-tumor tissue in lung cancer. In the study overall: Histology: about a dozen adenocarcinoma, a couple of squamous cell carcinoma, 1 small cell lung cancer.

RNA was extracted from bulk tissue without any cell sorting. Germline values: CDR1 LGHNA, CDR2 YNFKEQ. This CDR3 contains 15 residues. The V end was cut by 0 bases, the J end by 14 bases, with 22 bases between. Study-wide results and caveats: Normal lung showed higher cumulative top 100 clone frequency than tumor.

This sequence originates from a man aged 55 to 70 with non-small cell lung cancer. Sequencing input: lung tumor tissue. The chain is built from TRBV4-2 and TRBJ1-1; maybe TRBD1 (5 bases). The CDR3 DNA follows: TGTGCCAGCAGCCAAGAGATGGGGCGGGGACTGTTGGCATTCTTT. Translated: CASSQEMGRGLLAFF.